This T cell receptor (beta chain) was captured by sequencing in a study of OX40 agonist ivuxolimab in advanced cancers. Whole-study context: Patients received ivuxolimab, an agonistic anti-OX40 (CD134) antibody.

In the case of this clone: Other nucleotide sequences from this sample produce the same CDR3.

V lost 0 bases, J lost 1 base, and 4 bases lay in between. Germline-derived CDR1 and CDR2 are SGHRS and YFSETQ. The CDR3 consists of 13 residues. The repertoire was sequenced with immunoSEQ multiplex PCR; TCRdb's copy has only in-frame clones and lacks some. This sample has 95,000 to 100,000 clones, with approximately 84% found just once. Here the sequenced sample was CD4+ or CD8+ T cells sorted from blood, taken in a trial of the OX40 agonist ivuxolimab. V is TRBV5-1 and J is TRBJ1-2; D call uncertain. The sequence came from an adult with an advanced solid tumor such as melanoma, head and neck, liver or kidney cancer. CDR3 region: CASSLEVNYGYTF. CDR3 bases: TGCGCCAGCAGCTTGGAGGTTAACTATGGCTACACCTTC.